This T cell receptor (beta chain) is from a study of T cell responses to AZD1222 COVID-19 vaccine. Per germline, CDR1 SGHRS and CDR2 YFSETQ. This CDR3 is built from 15 residues. Trimming took 0 bases from V and 7 from J; bases not matched to a gene: 4. Using immunoSEQ multiplex PCR, the repertoire was profiled, and TCRdb retains in-frame clones only, with some absent. Among more than 80,000 clones, 80% to 95% were seen once, and the ten largest hold roughly 3.1%. Whole-study results and caveats: Reportedly, nearly half the spike-specific TCRs target unmutated variant regions. Seropositive AZD1222 recipients at baseline numbered only five or six.

Notes on this clone: No antigen is known for it.

The sequence was collected from an adult who received the AZD1222 COVID-19 vaccine. The sample in question was peripheral blood, obtained 28 days after the second AZD1222 dose. This chain joins TRBV5-1 and TRBJ1-6; TRBD1 agrees at 7 bases. CDR3 sequence reads: CASSLGQGRNSPLHF. CDR3 DNA: TGCGCCAGCAGCTTGGGACAGGGACGCAATTCACCCCTCCACTTT.